The 10 T cell receptor beta chains presented below share a single source sample, sequenced in a study of blood T cells in healthy people across ages. A second PCR, run for roughly 7 to 12 cycles, used a sample-barcoded 5' primer plus a J-beta primer mix. MiXCR, applied by TCRdb to the 5' RACE reads, yields one record per CDR3 protein. The top ten clones hold around 32% of a sample with about 680,000 distinct CDR3 sequences, around 49% of them seen once. Specimen: blood. The receptors were gathered from a woman aged 60 to 75 in good health.

This clonotype was counted only a few times. The chain uses TRBV7-2 and TRBJ2-7; 7 nucleotides agree with TRBD1. The trim removed 1 base at V and 5 bases at J, leaving 14 bases unmatched. CDR1 is SGHTA and CDR2 is FQGNSA in the germline V gene. The CDR3 has 17 amino acids. CDR3 residues: CASSLVLFDREGDEQYF. In DNA, the CDR3 is TGTGCCAGCAGCTTAGTTCTCTTTGACAGGGAAGGGGACGAGCAGTACTTC.

Note on this clonotype: The junction does not match germline at one end; this may be a read error. The rearrangement links TRBV3-1 to TRBJ2-7; 9 bases are shared with TRBD2. The length of the CDR3 is 16 residues. CDR1 is LGHDT, CDR2 YNNKEL, per germline (reference sequence). The CDR3 nucleotides are TGTGCCAGCAGCCATCATTTTGCGGGAGGGCCCTACGGGCAGTACTTC. Encoded protein: CASSHHFAGGPYGQYF.

The chain is built from TRBV7-2 and TRBJ1-1; a weak D match, TRBD1 (5 bases). The germline V and J ends were trimmed by 4 bases and 4 bases, with 28 bases remaining between them. The germline V gene has CDR1 SGHTA and CDR2 FQGNSA. The CDR3 runs 19 residues. DNA for the CDR3: TGTGCCAGCAGCTCGCGACAGAGCTCTGGGGCCTGGGGTGGCACTGAAGCTTTCTTT. As protein: CASSSRQSSGAWGGTEAFF.

V is TRBV5-5 and J is TRBJ2-1; 7 bases line up with TRBD2. This CDR3 contains 16 residues. V gave up 4 bases and J gave up 5 bases; unmatched junction bases: 12. Looked up from germline, CDR1 is SGHKS and CDR2 is YYEKEE (reference sequence). This CDR3 reads CASSDPRGAGNNEQFF. CDR3 coding DNA: TGTGCCAGCAGCGATCCGCGGGGAGCGGGAAACAATGAGCAGTTCTTC.

This clonotype was seen a single time. The J gene is TRBJ2-3, the V gene TRBV30; 10 bases match TRBD2. The CDR3 runs 16 residues. Germline CDR1 and CDR2: GTSNPN and SVGIG (reference sequence). The V gene end was trimmed by 0 bases and the J gene end by 2 bases; junction bases not matched to a gene: 5. CDR3 sequence: CAWSVLLAGTTDTQYF. Written as DNA, the CDR3 is TGTGCCTGGAGTGTATTACTAGCGGGGACCACAGATACGCAGTATTTT.

The V and J genes are TRBV28 and TRBJ2-2; tentative D call: TRBD1 (6 bases). This CDR3 has 19 amino acids. The germline V gene has CDR1 MDHEN and CDR2 SYDVKM. V lost 7 bases to trimming and J lost 2 bases, with 26 bases between them. CDR3 in amino acids: CASNSQWVWGQINTGELFF. The CDR3 nucleotides read TGTGCCAGCAACTCCCAATGGGTGTGGGGACAAATAAACACCGGGGAGCTGTTTTTT.

The chain carries TRBV10-3 and TRBJ1-2; maybe TRBD1 (5 bases). The CDR3 has 13 residues. V shed 10 bases and J shed 4 bases, with 16 bases lying between them. CDR1 is ENHRY and CDR2 is SYGVKD in the germline V gene. CDR3 region: CASSDRPIYGYTF. The CDR3, as DNA: TGTGCCAGCAGCGACAGACCTATCTATGGCTACACCTTC.

This clonotype was counted a single time. V gene TRBV30 combines with J gene TRBJ2-7; D not certain. The CDR3 has 11 residues. Trimming removed 0 bases from V and 6 bases from J, with 6 bases in between. CDR1 and CDR2 (germline): GTSNPN, SVGIG (reference sequence). The CDR3 loop is CAWSVRVEQYF. CDR3 sequence (DNA): TGTGCCTGGAGTGTACGCGTCGAGCAGTACTTC.

This chain links TRBV13 with TRBJ2-1, with D perhaps matching TRBD1 (6 bases). This CDR3 comprises 15 residues. The germline V and J ends were trimmed by 4 bases and 10 bases, with 20 bases remaining between them. Per germline, CDR1 PRHDT and CDR2 FYEKMQ (reference sequence). CDR3 sequence (DNA): TGTGCCAGCAGCTCGACGGGAACTTACAGGGAAGAGCAGTTCTTC. Encoded protein: CASSSTGTYREEQFF.

The V call is TRBV20-1, the J call TRBJ2-7; TRBD1 aligns across 8 bases. The CDR3 runs 14 residues. Germline CDR1 is DFQATT and CDR2 is SNEGSKA (reference sequence). Trimming at V came to 4 bases and at J to 5 bases, leaving 10 bases not matched to a gene. Here the CDR3 reads CSAKTTGVGDEQYF. CDR3 DNA sequence: TGCAGTGCTAAAACGACAGGGGTCGGGGACGAGCAGTACTTC.